Detailed here is one T cell receptor (beta chain). What it binds is not known. Regarding treatment: roughly ten-day PBMC culture with coronavirus spike peptide pools or control peptides (ViraFEST assay). TCRs were sequenced by ViraFEST after antigen-specific T cells had been expanded with peptide pools. This sample was included in a study of vaccination and CD4 T cells after COVID-19. The overall study: PCR on nasal swabs identified SARS-CoV-2 in convalescent patients, of whom nine were mild and one severe.

Cultured CD4+ T cell DNA was sequenced using the Oncomine TCR Beta short-read assay. TCRdb re-called the PCR reads with MiXCR, one entry per CDR3 protein. The data contain approximately 12,000 distinct CDR3 sequences, approximately 64% of them seen just once; the ten biggest clones take up 26%. V was pared by 4 bases and J by 4 bases, with 7 bases between. Germline values: CDR1 SQVTM, CDR2 ANQGSEA. This CDR3 comprises 11 residues. The source of this sequence is a human donor who had recovered from COVID-19. The rearrangement links TRBV29-1 to TRBJ2-5, with D possibly TRBD1 on 5 matching bases. Sequencing used CD4+ T cells from blood, cultured in vitro, obtained before SARS-CoV-2 vaccination. The CDR3, as DNA: TGCAGCGTTGTCAGGGCAGAGACCCAGTACTTC. It is translated as CSVVRAETQYF.